These T cell receptor beta chains were read from a single sample in a study of blood T cell repertoires in COVID-19. Produced via immunoSEQ multiplex PCR; TCRdb's table is partial and in-frame only. The sample contains around 78,000 clones, over 75% of which appear only once. The specimen sequenced was peripheral blood. These receptor sequences come from a man in his 70s with active or convalescent COVID-19. Each CDR3 is given with its conserved first and last residue. D genes are given only for firm matches. Rows may omit the clone size; those that give it use once, few, many or a size class.

TRBJ2-2	TRBV28	14	NA	NA	CASRWGRDTGELFF	TGTGCCAGCAGATGGGGGCGGGACACCGGGGAGCTGTTTTTT
TRBJ2-5	TRBV2	12	NA	NA	CASGGAGETQYF	TGTGCCAGCGGAGGGGCCGGTGAGACCCAGTACTTC
TRBJ2-7	TRBV10-3	15	NA	NA	CAISESGSPGGEQYF	TGTGCCATCAGTGAGTCGGGGAGCCCAGGAGGTGAGCAGTACTTC
TRBJ2-7	TRBV28	14	TRBD2	NA	CARTGREGSYEQYF	TGTGCCAGGACGGGACGGGAGGGATCCTACGAGCAGTACTTC
TRBJ2-3	TRBV4-2	15	TRBD2	NA	CASSQLAGATDTQYF	TGTGCCAGCAGCCAATTAGCGGGAGCGACAGATACGCAGTATTTT
TRBJ2-5	TRBV27	14	TRBD1	NA	CASSSSDRGETQYF	TGTGCCAGCAGTTCATCGGACAGGGGAGAGACCCAGTACTTC
TRBJ1-4	TRBV18	18	TRBD1	NA	CASSPPGTGAVTNEKLFF	TGTGCCAGCTCACCACCGGGGACAGGGGCCGTAACTAATGAAAAACTGTTTTTT
TRBJ1-5	TRBV5-5	15	NA	NA	CASSLQGGSNQPQHF	TGTGCCAGCAGCCTACAGGGAGGGAGCAATCAGCCCCAGCATTTT
TRBJ1-2	TRBV24-1	13	NA	once	CATHGDTGGGYTF	TGTGCCACCCACGGGGACACTGGGGGCGGCTACACCTTC
TRBJ2-5	TRBV5-1	16	TRBD2	NA	CASSYGTSGGQETQYF	TGCGCCAGCAGTTACGGGACTAGCGGGGGGCAAGAGACCCAGTACTTC
TRBJ1-5	TRBV6-6	16	NA	NA	CASSPLSGQSNQPQHF	TGTGCCAGCAGCCCTCTGAGCGGACAGTCCAATCAGCCCCAGCATTTT
TRBJ2-1	TRBV10-2	15	TRBD2	NA	CASSLLAGGNNEQFF	TGCGCCAGCAGTTTACTAGCGGGGGGGAACAATGAGCAGTTCTTC
TRBJ1-6	TRBV25-1	13	NA	NA	CASSRQDNSPLHF	TGTGCCAGTAGTCGACAGGATAATTCACCCCTCCACTTT
TRBJ2-5	TRBV6-5	14	TRBD1	NA	CASSHTQGVETQYF	TGTGCCAGCAGTCACACCCAGGGGGTGGAGACCCAGTACTTC
TRBJ2-3	TRBV29-1	15	TRBD2	few	CSVEEGGRASDTQYF	TGCAGCGTTGAGGAAGGCGGGAGGGCGTCAGATACGCAGTATTTT
TRBJ1-5	TRBV24-1	14	TRBD1	once	CAVQGISPNQPQHF	TGTGCCGTACAGGGGATTTCGCCTAATCAGCCCCAGCATTTT
TRBJ2-3	TRBV28	17	NA	NA	CASSPPGGFSSTDTQYF	TGTGCCAGCAGCCCCCCCGGGGGATTTTCTAGCACAGATACGCAGTATTTT
TRBJ1-5	TRBV24-1	13	NA	few	CATSGQVNQPQHF	TGTGCCACCAGTGGCCAGGTTAATCAGCCCCAGCATTTT
TRBJ1-2	TRBV29-1	12	NA	NA	CSVADGNYGYTF	TGCAGCGTTGCTGACGGGAACTATGGCTACACCTTC
TRBJ2-6	TRBV19	17	NA	NA	CASSIEAHYSGANVLTF	TGTGCCAGTAGTATAGAGGCCCACTACTCTGGGGCCAACGTCCTGACTTTC
TRBJ1-1	TRBV5-1	16	TRBD1	NA	CASSQGYRGPGTEAFF	TGCGCCAGCAGCCAAGGGTACAGGGGGCCAGGCACTGAAGCTTTCTTT
TRBJ2-7	TRBV28	15	TRBD1	once	CASSRTGTGSYEQYF	TGTGCCAGCAGTAGAACCGGGACAGGGTCTTACGAGCAGTACTTC
TRBJ2-3	TRBV10-1	15	TRBD2	once	CASSAGTRYTDTQYF	TGCGCCAGCAGTGCCGGGACTAGGTACACAGATACGCAGTATTTT
TRBJ1-1	TRBV19	12	NA	few	CASSIPGAEAFF	TGTGCCAGTAGTATTCCAGGGGCTGAAGCTTTCTTT
TRBJ2-5	TRBV4-1	15	TRBD2	NA	CASSQGLAGSETQYF	TGCGCCAGCAGCCAGGGACTAGCGGGTTCCGAGACCCAGTACTTC
TRBJ2-7	TRBV6-4	12	TRBD1	NA	CAITGTGSPPYF	TGTGCCATCACCGGGACAGGATCCCCGCCGTACTTC
TRBJ1-3	TRBV5-6	16	NA	NA	CASSLIDRHSGNTIYF	TGTGCCAGCAGCTTGATCGACAGACACTCTGGAAACACCATATATTTT
TRBJ2-5	TRBV18	12	NA	NA	CASSPRGETQYF	TGTGCCAGCTCACCTCGAGGAGAGACCCAGTACTTC
TRBJ1-1	TRBV7-3	12	TRBD1	NA	CASSTRTGEAFF	TGTGCCAGCAGCACCCGGACAGGGGAAGCTTTCTTT